The 29 T cell receptor beta chains below all came from one sample that was sequenced in a study of response to subunit inactivated influenza vaccine. TCRdb fed the RT-PCR reads into MiXCR, producing one record per CDR3 protein. The sample yields hundreds of thousands of distinct CDR3 sequences, roughly 12% seen once. This same sample was also part of a study on T cells expressing NK-cell markers. That report adds: With UMIs, 5'RACE template switching was used to make TCR beta cDNA.

The material sequenced was PBMCs from blood, taken on the day of vaccination. The receptors were sampled from a man over 45 who received an inactivated influenza vaccine.

This clonotype showed up just a few times. The rearrangement uses TRBV10-3 and TRBJ2-2; 7 nucleotides align to TRBD1. CDR1 and CDR2 (germline): ENHRY, SYGVKD. V trimming: 6 bases; J trimming: 4 bases; junction bases outside the gene matches: 8. The CDR3 has 15 amino acids. The CDR3 reads CAIRDGQAGTGELFF. CDR3 bases: TGTGCCATCAGGGACGGACAGGCGGGCACCGGGGAGCTGTTTTTT.

This clonotype was observed a handful of times. The V gene is TRBV5-1, the J gene TRBJ2-1; 12 bases agree with TRBD2. Losses at the gene ends were 4 bases for V and 6 bases for J; bases not matched to a gene: 14. This CDR3 has 18 amino acids. The germline V gene has CDR1 SGHRS and CDR2 YFSETQ. CDR3 in amino acids: CASSPRLAGVGRGNEQFF. The CDR3 nucleotides read TGCGCCAGCAGCCCCCGACTAGCGGGAGTTGGTAGAGGCAATGAGCAGTTCTTC. Full variable domain (outside the CDR3, taken from reference TRBV5-1 and TRBJ2-1): KAGVTQTPRYLIKTRGQQVTLSCSPISGHRSVSWYQQTPGQGLQFLFEYFSETQRNKGNFPGRFSGRQFSNSRSEMNVSTLELGDSALYLCASSPRLAGVGRGNEQFFGPGTRLTVL.

This chain links TRBV9 with TRBJ2-3; D gene uncertain. Germline CDR1 and CDR2: SGDLS and YYNGEE. This CDR3 contains 13 residues. Deletions cut 5 bases from V and 1 base from J, with 8 bases between. The CDR3 here is CASSTSGTDTQYF. CDR3 nucleotides: TGTGCCAGCAGTACGAGCGGCACAGATACGCAGTATTTT.

This clonotype was found a few times. V gene TRBV12-3 or TRBV12-4 combines with J gene TRBJ2-7; the D gene is possibly TRBD2 (6 bases). Deletions cut 9 bases from V and 0 bases from J, with 18 bases between. The CDR3 runs 15 residues. The CDR3 here is CASSEGGASSYEQYF. As DNA, the CDR3 is TGTGCCAGTTCTGAGGGCGGGGCTAGCTCCTACGAGCAGTACTTC.

This chain links TRBV7-9 with TRBJ1-1; D may be TRBD1 (6 bases). In germline, CDR1 is SEHNR, CDR2 FQNEAQ (reference sequence). The CDR3 has 14 amino acids. V was shortened by 5 bases and J by 3 bases, with 13 bases between the two germline ends. CDR3 nucleotides: TGTGCCAGCAGCGTGGACAGCCCGTACACTGAAGCTTTCTTT. Encoded protein: CASSVDSPYTEAFF.

This clonotype came up a few times. This chain links TRBV5-8 with TRBJ1-5; D is possibly TRBD1 (5 bases). With 0 bases removed from V and 7 bases from J, the gap between germline ends came to 14 bases. Germline values: CDR1 SGHTS, CDR2 YDEGEE. This CDR3 has 15 residues. The DNA of the CDR3 is TGTGCCAGCAGCTTGGCGGCCAGGGTAGGCCAGCCCCAGCATTTT. Protein sequence: CASSLAARVGQPQHF.

V usage is TRBV10-3 and J usage is TRBJ1-1; perhaps TRBD1 as D (6 bases). The germline V gene has CDR1 ENHRY and CDR2 SYGVKD. V was clipped by 9 bases and J by 1 base, with 15 bases between them. This CDR3 comprises 14 residues. This chain's CDR3 is CAMTGDTKNTEAFF. For the CDR3, the DNA is TGTGCCATGACGGGGGACACTAAGAACACTGAAGCTTTCTTT.

The CDR3 loop is CASSQGPAGGRRYF. The DNA of the CDR3 is TGTGCCAGCAGCCAAGGTCCAGCTGGGGGAAGACGGTACTTC. This chain links TRBV7-9 with TRBJ2-7; D might be TRBD1 or TRBD2, each matching 5 bases. The CDR3 consists of 14 residues. V lost 5 bases, J lost 12 bases, and 23 bases lay in between. Looked up from germline, CDR1 is SEHNR and CDR2 is FQNEAQ (reference sequence).

This clonotype was observed a few times. J is TRBJ2-7 and V is TRBV6-1; 7 bases are shared with TRBD2. CDR1 MNHNS and CDR2 SASEGT come from the germline V gene. The CDR3 loop spans 15 amino acids. The V and J ends lost 6 bases and 6 bases, in that order; junction bases with no gene match: 14. CDR3 loop: CASSFGGNLPSEQYF. DNA of the CDR3: TGTGCCAGCAGCTTCGGGGGGAACTTACCTTCCGAGCAGTACTTC.

This clonotype was picked up a small number of times. The V call is TRBV6-2 or TRBV6-3, the J call TRBJ2-2; TRBD2 aligns across 11 bases. The ends lost 5 bases at V and 5 bases at J; junction bases unmatched: 22. The germline gives CDR1 MNHEY, CDR2 SVGEGT. The CDR3 runs to 21 residues. The CDR3 protein is CASSTIFLTGTSGSKTGELFF. The DNA for the CDR3 is TGTGCCAGCAGTACGATATTCCTGACAGGAACTAGCGGGAGTAAAACCGGGGAGCTGTTTTTT.

The J gene is TRBJ2-5, the V gene TRBV7-9, with D perhaps TRBD1 (5 bases). The CDR3 spans 14 residues. V was shortened by 1 base and J by 4 bases, with 10 bases between the two germline ends. CDR1 is SEHNR and CDR2 is FQNEAQ in the germline V gene (reference sequence). The CDR3 reads CASSLESRAETQYF. For the CDR3, the DNA is TGTGCCAGCAGCTTAGAGAGCAGGGCAGAGACCCAGTACTTC.

The chain is built from TRBV15 and TRBJ2-7, with TRBD1 matching 9 bases. Germline assignment: CDR1 LNHNV and CDR2 YYDKDF (reference sequence). CDR3 length: 14 amino acids. The junction had 6 bases not matched to a gene; V was cut back by 3 bases and J by 6 bases. CDR3 sequence: CATSRDRGASEQYF. CDR3 coding DNA: TGTGCCACCAGCAGGGACAGGGGCGCGTCCGAGCAGTACTTC.

The table lists this clonotype with a few counts. J is TRBJ2-6 and V is TRBV28; possibly TRBD2 for D (5 bases). V was shortened by 6 bases and J by 5 bases, with 14 bases between the two germline ends. From germline, CDR1 is MDHEN and CDR2 SYDVKM. This CDR3 is built from 15 residues. Here the CDR3 reads CASSQIRGRANVLTF. CDR3 in DNA: TGTGCCAGCAGCCAGATCCGGGGTCGGGCCAACGTCCTGACTTTC.

This clonotype was picked up a small number of times. This chain uses TRBV5-1 with TRBJ2-5; 8 nucleotides match TRBD1. Trimming cost V 1 base and J 4 bases; bases outside gene matches: 6. The CDR3 spans 15 residues. The germline V gene encodes CDR1 SGHRS and CDR2 YFSETQ. This CDR3 reads CASSLWTGKGETQYF. The CDR3 nucleotides are TGCGCCAGCAGCTTGTGGACAGGGAAGGGAGAGACCCAGTACTTC.

This clonotype was seen ten or more times. The chain has TRBV12-3 or TRBV12-4 and TRBJ2-7, with D unresolved. Deletions cut 3 bases from V and 3 bases from J, with 12 bases between. CDR3 length equals 14 residues. The CDR3, as DNA: TGTGCCAGCAGTTTGGGCTCCCTTGGCTACGAGCAGTACTTC. Amino acids: CASSLGSLGYEQYF.

This clonotype occurred a few times. The chain joins TRBV12-3 or TRBV12-4 to TRBJ2-3; D is uncertain. V lost 7 bases, J lost 0 bases, and 14 bases lay in between. There are 15 residues in the CDR3. The CDR3 is CASTLSVGSTDTQYF. The CDR3 DNA follows: TGTGCCAGCACCCTGTCGGTCGGAAGCACAGATACGCAGTATTTT.

This clonotype was picked up many times. The chain combines TRBV14 with TRBJ2-1, with a tentative D call TRBD1 (5 bases). CDR1 is SGHDN, CDR2 FVKESK, per germline. Trimming removed 1 base from V and 8 bases from J, with 21 bases in between. The CDR3 runs 17 residues. The CDR3 spells CASSQVVGPLRSYEQFF. In DNA, the CDR3 is TGTGCCAGCAGCCAAGTAGTGGGGCCTCTAAGGTCTTATGAGCAGTTCTTC.

The chain is built from TRBV3-1 and TRBJ2-7; D remains unclear. Trimming removed 3 bases from V and 3 bases from J, with 6 bases in between. Germline loops: CDR1 LGHDT, CDR2 YNNKEL (reference sequence). The CDR3 covers 12 residues. For the CDR3, the DNA is TGTGCCAGCAGCCATAGTGGCTACGAGCAGTACTTC. Amino acid sequence: CASSHSGYEQYF.

This clonotype was counted a few times. The chain combines TRBV7-3 with TRBJ2-2; a weak D match, TRBD2 (6 bases). In germline, CDR1 is SGHTA, CDR2 FQGTGA. The CDR3 spans 17 residues. V was cut by 1 base and J by 0 bases, with 12 bases left in between. The CDR3 region is CASSLSIGGANTGELFF. CDR3 DNA: TGTGCCAGCAGCTTAAGTATTGGCGGGGCGAACACCGGGGAGCTGTTTTTT.

The sample holds a few counts of this clonotype. This sequence joins TRBV15 and TRBJ1-1; D is unresolved. The CDR3 consists of 12 residues. CDR1 is LNHNV, CDR2 YYDKDF, per germline (reference sequence). V was cut by 0 bases and J by 7 bases, with 6 bases left in between. The CDR3 is CATSRDFGEAFF. CDR3 DNA: TGTGCCACCAGCAGAGATTTTGGTGAAGCTTTCTTT.

This clonotype was counted at least ten times. The rearrangement uses TRBV6-5 and TRBJ2-1; 11 bases agree with TRBD2. With V trimmed by 4 bases and J by 6 bases, 5 bases remained unmatched. This CDR3 comprises 15 residues. Germline CDR1 and CDR2: MNHEY and SVGAGI. In DNA, the CDR3 is TGTGCCAGCAGTTCAGGGACTAGCGGTCTCAATGAGCAGTTCTTC. This encodes CASSSGTSGLNEQFF.

This chain connects TRBV27 to TRBJ2-3; D not resolved. The germline V gene encodes CDR1 MNHEY and CDR2 SMNVEV (reference sequence). Trimming stripped 7 bases from V and 2 bases from J, with 10 bases between. There are 13 residues in the CDR3. The CDR3 DNA reads TGTGCCAGCACGTCAAGGGCCACAGATACGCAGTATTTT. This codes for CASTSRATDTQYF.

The V call is TRBV13, the J call TRBJ2-1, with D unclear. V was clipped by 0 bases and J by 13 bases, with 10 bases between them. The germline gives CDR1 PRHDT, CDR2 FYEKMQ (reference sequence). CDR3 size: 12 residues. The CDR3 DNA reads TGTGCCAGCAGCTTAGGTATGGTGGAACAGTTCTTC. Translating gives CASSLGMVEQFF.

This clonotype occurred many times. This chain uses TRBV7-2 with TRBJ2-7; D call uncertain. This CDR3 region has 14 residues. Germline loops: CDR1 SGHTA, CDR2 FQGNSA. Trimming shortened V by 6 bases and J by 1 base, and 13 bases separated the two germline ends. CDR3 in DNA: TGTGCCAGCAGTTCCTGGACGGGTTCCTACGAGCAGTACTTC. Encoded protein: CASSSWTGSYEQYF. The whole variable domain, remainder taken from reference TRBV7-2 and TRBJ2-7, is GAGVSQSPSNKVTEKGKDVELRCDPISGHTALYWYRQSLGQGLEFLIYFQGNSAPDKSGLPSDRFSAERTGGSVSTLTIQRTQQEDSAVYLCASSSWTGSYEQYFGPGTRLTVT.

The chain recombines TRBV7-9 with TRBJ1-2; D not resolved. The V and J ends lost 3 bases and 2 bases respectively, with 10 bases between them. This CDR3 has 14 residues. Germline V gene data show CDR1 as SEHNR and CDR2 as FQNEAQ (reference sequence). This chain's CDR3 is CASSFRTDNYGYTF. CDR3 sequence (DNA): TGTGCCAGCAGCTTTCGCACAGACAACTATGGCTACACCTTC.

The chain has TRBV27 and TRBJ2-1, with 11 bases aligning to TRBD2. V shed 6 bases and J 0 bases; nucleotides not matched to a gene: 7. This CDR3 comprises 17 residues. The germline V gene has CDR1 MNHEY and CDR2 SMNVEV (reference sequence). CDR3 sequence: CASRPTSGIPSYNEQFF. The CDR3 nucleotides read TGTGCCAGCAGGCCGACTAGCGGGATTCCCTCCTACAATGAGCAGTTCTTC.

In this sample, this clonotype turned up a few times. This rearrangement joins TRBV20-1 to TRBJ2-1; possible D gene TRBD2, 5 bases. V lost 2 bases to trimming and J lost 2 bases, with 7 bases between them. Germline V CDR1 and CDR2: DFQATT, SNEGSKA (reference sequence). This CDR3 region has 13 residues. In DNA, the CDR3 is TGCAGTGCTAGACTAGCCCCCTACAATGAGCAGTTCTTC. This codes for CSARLAPYNEQFF.

The gene calls are TRBV4-2 and TRBJ2-3; TRBD1 might be the D (5 bases). The germline V gene encodes CDR1 LGHNA and CDR2 YNFKEQ. The germline V and J ends were trimmed by 0 bases and 0 bases, with 13 bases remaining between them. The CDR3 sequence is 17 residues long. The CDR3 sequence is CASSQDPPGQSTDTQYF. CDR3 nucleotides: TGTGCCAGCAGCCAAGATCCGCCAGGACAAAGCACAGATACGCAGTATTTT.

This clonotype was observed a few times. The chain combines TRBV7-9 with TRBJ2-1; a weak D match, TRBD2 (6 bases). The CDR3 has 16 amino acids. Germline V gene data show CDR1 as SEHNR and CDR2 as FQNEAQ (reference sequence). V lost 5 bases and J lost 4, with 18 bases in between. CDR3 bases: TGTGCCAGCAGCCACAACGGACTATCACTATACAATGAGCAGTTCTTC. Its protein is CASSHNGLSLYNEQFF.